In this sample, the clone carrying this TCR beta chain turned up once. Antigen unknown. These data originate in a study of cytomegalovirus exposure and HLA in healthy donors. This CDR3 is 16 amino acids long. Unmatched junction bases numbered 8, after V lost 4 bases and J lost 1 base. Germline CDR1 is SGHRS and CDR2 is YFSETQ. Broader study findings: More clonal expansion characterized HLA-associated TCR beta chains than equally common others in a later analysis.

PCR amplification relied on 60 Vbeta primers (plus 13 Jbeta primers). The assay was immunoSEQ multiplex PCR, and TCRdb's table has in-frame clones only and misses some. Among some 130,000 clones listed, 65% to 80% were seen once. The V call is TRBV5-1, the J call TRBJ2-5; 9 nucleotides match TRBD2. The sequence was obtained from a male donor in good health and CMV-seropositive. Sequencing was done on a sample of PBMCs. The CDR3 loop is CASSPGTSYTQETQYF. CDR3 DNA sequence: TGCGCCAGCAGCCCCGGGACTAGCTACACCCAAGAGACCCAGTACTTC.